This T cell receptor beta chain was sequenced for a study of graft-versus-host responses after intestinal transplantation. Germline loops: CDR1 MNHGY, CDR2 SAAAGT. The CDR3 consists of 15 residues. V was pared by 8 bases and J by 8 bases, with 24 bases between. Produced via immunoSEQ multiplex PCR; TCRdb's table is partial and in-frame only. The repertoire consists of under 25,000 clones, with approximately 86% occurring once and the leading ten covering 51%. The chain joins TRBV6-8 to TRBJ1-1, with D uncertain. This clonotype was obtained from a human patient who received an intestinal transplant, so some T cells may come from the graft donor. The sequencing used bone marrow, collected about 130 days after transplant. The chain's CDR3 is CASWTRGLDLSEAFF. As DNA, the CDR3 is TGTGCCAGCTGGACCCGGGGTCTGGATCTATCCGAAGCTTTCTTT.